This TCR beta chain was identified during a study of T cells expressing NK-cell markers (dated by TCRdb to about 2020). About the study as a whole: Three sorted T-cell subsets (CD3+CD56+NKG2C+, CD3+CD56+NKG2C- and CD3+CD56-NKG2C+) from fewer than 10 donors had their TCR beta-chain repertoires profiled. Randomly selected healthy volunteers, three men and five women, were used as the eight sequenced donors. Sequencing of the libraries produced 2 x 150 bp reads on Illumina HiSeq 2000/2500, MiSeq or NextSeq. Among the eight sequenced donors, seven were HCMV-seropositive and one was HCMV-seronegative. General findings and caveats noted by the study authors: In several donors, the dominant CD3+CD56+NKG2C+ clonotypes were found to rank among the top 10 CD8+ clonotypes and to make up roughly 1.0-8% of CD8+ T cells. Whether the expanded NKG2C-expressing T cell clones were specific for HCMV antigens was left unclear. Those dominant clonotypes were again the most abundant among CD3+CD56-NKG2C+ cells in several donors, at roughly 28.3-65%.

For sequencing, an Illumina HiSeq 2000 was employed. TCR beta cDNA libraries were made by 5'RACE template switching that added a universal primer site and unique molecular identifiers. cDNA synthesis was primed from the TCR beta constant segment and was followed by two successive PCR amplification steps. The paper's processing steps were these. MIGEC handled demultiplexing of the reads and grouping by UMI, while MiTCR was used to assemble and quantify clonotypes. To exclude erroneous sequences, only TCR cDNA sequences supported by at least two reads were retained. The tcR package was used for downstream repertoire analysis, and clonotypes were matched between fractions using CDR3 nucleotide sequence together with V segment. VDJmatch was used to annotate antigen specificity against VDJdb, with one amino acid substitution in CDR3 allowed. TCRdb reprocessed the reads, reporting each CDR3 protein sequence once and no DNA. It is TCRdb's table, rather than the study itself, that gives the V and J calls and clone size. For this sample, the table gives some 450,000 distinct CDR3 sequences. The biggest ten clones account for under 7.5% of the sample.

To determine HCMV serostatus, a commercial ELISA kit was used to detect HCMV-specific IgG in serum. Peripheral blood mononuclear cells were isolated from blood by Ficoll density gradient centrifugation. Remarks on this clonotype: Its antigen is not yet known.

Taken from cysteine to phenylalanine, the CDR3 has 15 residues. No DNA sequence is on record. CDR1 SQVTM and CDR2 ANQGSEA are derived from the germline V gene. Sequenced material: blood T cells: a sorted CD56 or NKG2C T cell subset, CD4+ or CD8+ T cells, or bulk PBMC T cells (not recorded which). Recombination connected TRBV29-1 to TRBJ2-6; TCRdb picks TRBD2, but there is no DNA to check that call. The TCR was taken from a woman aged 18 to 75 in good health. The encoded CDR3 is CSVEERGYGANVLTF.